Sequencing of this T cell receptor (beta chain) was carried out in a study of regulatory T cells in long-lasting Graves disease. Study results and caveats: Newly diagnosed patients shared approximately 1,000 public clonotypes; persistent patients shared around 2,500. Samples came from peripheral blood alone, without thyroid tissue. Owing to a sample size that was small, accuracy may have been reduced.

This clonotype was observed a handful of times. Its target is not known. As for time point: persistent/refractory GD, antithyroid drugs over 5 years with positive TRAb. TCR sequences were obtained from RNA taken from PBMCs. Investigators prepared the TCR beta libraries by applying iRepertoire HTBI primers and Arm-PCR of CDR3 regions. From the multiplex PCR reads, TCRdb called clonotypes with MiXCR, one entry per CDR3 protein. Altogether fewer than 450,000 distinct CDR3 sequences are present, less than 25% being singletons, with the ten largest covering around 21%. Germline assignment: CDR1 GTSNPN and CDR2 SVGIG (reference sequence). This CDR3 region has 15 residues. The V and J ends lost 2 bases and 2 bases respectively, with 16 bases between them.

V usage is TRBV30 and J usage is TRBJ2-7; D assignment may be TRBD1 or TRBD2 (5 bases each). This clonotype was obtained from a female donor with Graves disease. The material sequenced was peripheral blood mononuclear cells (PBMCs), taken when the disease was refractory, from a patient treated with antithyroid drugs. CDR3: CAWSSPGANPYEQYF. As DNA, the CDR3 is TGTGCCTGGAGTTCTCCCGGGGCAAATCCCTACGAGCAGTACTTC.